The 26 T cell receptor beta chains in this list originate from one sample, sequenced in a study of T-cell reconstitution after alpha-beta-depleted transplantation in children. During its preparation, the TCRbeta library received unique molecular identifiers. Each CDR3 protein is one row after TCRdb ran MiXCR on the PCR reads. The table lists 240,000 or so distinct CDR3 sequences, about 12% of them singletons. Sequenced here: PBMCs from the stem cell graft donor, sampled from the stem cell graft. The receptor source for this set is a human donor who donated a stem cell graft to a child with acute lymphoblastic leukemia.

This clonotype was picked up a small number of times. This sequence joins TRBV11-3 and TRBJ2-1; 7 bases agree with TRBD2. The germline V gene encodes CDR1 SGHNT and CDR2 YENEEA. The CDR3 is 14 residues long. Trimming removed 1 base from V and 10 bases from J; junction bases left unmatched: 7. As DNA, the CDR3 is TGTGCCAGCAGCTTAGGGCCCCCGACTAGCGAGCAGTTCTTC. It encodes CASSLGPPTSEQFF.

This clonotype was observed many times. J is TRBJ2-1 and V is TRBV13; tentatively, D is TRBD2 (6 bases). CDR1 and CDR2 from the germline V gene are PRHDT and FYEKMQ (reference sequence). Trimming cost V 0 bases and J 6 bases, with 9 bases left between them. CDR3 size: 14 residues. DNA for the CDR3: TGTGCCAGCAGCTTAGGCGGGAGCAGCAATGAGCAGTTCTTC. It yields the protein CASSLGGSSNEQFF.

The V call is TRBV20-1, the J call TRBJ2-1; 10 positions match TRBD2. There are 15 residues in the CDR3. The junction had 6 bases not matched to a gene; V was cut back by 3 bases and J by 4 bases. Germline loops: CDR1 DFQATT, CDR2 SNEGSKA (reference sequence). CDR3 DNA: TGCAGTGCTAGGGCCCCGACTAGCGGGTACAATGAGCAGTTCTTC. This gives the protein CSARAPTSGYNEQFF.

Many counts were recorded for this clonotype. V and J are TRBV20-1 and TRBJ1-5; no clear D gene. The germline V and J ends were trimmed by 3 bases and 3 bases, with 9 bases remaining between them. This CDR3 region has 13 residues. The V gene's germline CDR1 is DFQATT and CDR2 SNEGSKA (reference sequence). The CDR3 spells CSASAVNNQPQHF. DNA of the CDR3: TGCAGTGCTAGTGCGGTTAACAATCAGCCCCAGCATTTT.

The table lists this clonotype with many counts. This chain links TRBV6-1 with TRBJ2-3, with 8 bases lining up with TRBD2. CDR1 and CDR2 from the germline V gene are MNHNS and SASEGT. The trim removed 7 bases at V and 9 bases at J, leaving 15 bases unmatched. This CDR3 comprises 15 residues. CDR3 DNA: TGTGCCAGCACGGAAGGACTAGCTCCCATTGAAACGCAGTATTTT. It codes for CASTEGLAPIETQYF.

The table lists this clonotype with many counts. The rearrangement uses TRBV20-1 and TRBJ2-5, with TRBD2 identical over 12 bases. The V gene end was trimmed by 6 bases and the J gene end by 0 bases; junction bases not matched to a gene: 2. CDR1 DFQATT and CDR2 SNEGSKA come from the germline V gene (reference sequence). This CDR3 has 14 residues. The chain's CDR3 is CSALAGGNQETQYF. CDR3 sequence (DNA): TGCAGTGCCCTAGCGGGAGGGAACCAAGAGACCCAGTACTTC.

This clonotype has more than one count but fewer than ten. The rearrangement links TRBV10-3 to TRBJ1-5; D is perhaps TRBD1 (6 bases). V was trimmed by 3 bases and J by 4 bases, leaving 22 bases between them. In germline, CDR1 is ENHRY, CDR2 SYGVKD. This CDR3 contains 18 residues. The CDR3 loop is CAISDIGRMDSPNQPQHF. In DNA form, the CDR3 reads TGTGCCATCAGTGATATAGGGAGAATGGACAGCCCTAATCAGCCCCAGCATTTT.

In its sample, this clonotype was seen many times. The chain carries TRBV5-5 and TRBJ2-1; the match to TRBD1 covers 9 bases. CDR3 length: 14 residues. Looked up from germline, CDR1 is SGHKS and CDR2 is YYEKEE (reference sequence). V gave up 4 bases and J gave up 8 bases; unmatched junction bases: 7. The DNA for the CDR3 is TGTGCCAGCAGCCGGGGACAGGGTGGCGATGAGCAGTTCTTC. It encodes CASSRGQGGDEQFF.

This clonotype was detected many times. The rearrangement joins TRBV6-5 to TRBJ2-3; a possible D gene is TRBD1 (5 bases). The CDR3 extends over 16 amino acids. Looked up from germline, CDR1 is MNHEY and CDR2 is SVGAGI. The ends were cut back, 0 bases at V and 2 bases at J, with 12 bases in the middle. Written as DNA, the CDR3 is TGTGCCAGCAGTTACTCCGCCTGGGGCTTCACAGATACGCAGTATTTT. It translates to CASSYSAWGFTDTQYF.

This clonotype was seen ten or more times. The rearrangement uses TRBV7-9 and TRBJ1-2, with D unresolved. Trimming took 1 base from V and 2 from J, leaving 11 bases between them. This CDR3 is built from 15 residues. Germline CDR1 reads SEHNR; CDR2 reads FQNEAQ (reference sequence). CDR3 sequence: CASSLVSRLNYGYTF. CDR3 sequence (DNA): TGTGCCAGCAGCTTAGTGAGTCGGCTCAACTATGGCTACACCTTC.

This clonotype was counted at least ten times. CDR3 nucleotides: TGTGCCAGCAGCTCGACTAGCGGGAGTATAGGCAATGAGCAGTTCTTC. Translation gives CASSSTSGSIGNEQFF. This chain uses TRBV7-9 with TRBJ2-1; the match to TRBD2 covers 12 bases. There are 16 residues in the CDR3. Germline V gives CDR1 SEHNR, CDR2 FQNEAQ (reference sequence). Unmatched junction bases numbered 7, after V lost 4 bases and J lost 6 bases.

This clonotype occurred many times. The chain carries TRBV9 and TRBJ1-2; D not resolved. The CDR3 sequence is 14 residues long. Germline values: CDR1 SGDLS, CDR2 YYNGEE. With 0 bases removed from V and 0 bases from J, the gap between germline ends came to 6 bases. The CDR3 DNA sequence: TGTGCCAGCAGCGTAGGCCAGGCTAACTATGGCTACACCTTC. Encoded protein: CASSVGQANYGYTF.

Of note for this clonotype: Being one base from a much bigger clone, this may be a read error. The chain employs TRBV3-1 and TRBJ2-7; 10 nucleotides line up with TRBD2. The germline V gene has CDR1 LGHDT and CDR2 YNNKEL (reference sequence). This CDR3 has 15 residues. The V and J ends lost 0 bases and 10 bases, in that order; junction bases with no gene match: 9. The CDR3: CASSQDRGLARDQYF. The CDR3 DNA is TGTGCCAGCAGCCAAGATAGGGGACTAGCGCGTGACCAGTACTTC.

To note about this clonotype: A junction end diverges from the germline sequence, so it may reflect a read error. This rearrangement joins TRBV27 to TRBJ2-7; tentative D call: TRBD2 (6 bases). CDR1 is MNHEY, CDR2 SMNVEV, per germline (reference sequence). The CDR3 length is 18 residues. As DNA, the CDR3 is TGCACCAGCAGTTTTGAAAGGGCAGGCGGGGCCCAGGGCTACGAGCAGTACTTC. Amino acids: CTSSFERAGGAQGYEQYF.

This clonotype was recorded many times. This sequence joins TRBV27 and TRBJ2-5; 7 bases map to TRBD2. CDR3 size: 12 residues. Trimming took 6 bases from V and 4 from J; bases not matched to a gene: 2. Germline V gene sequence: CDR1 MNHEY, CDR2 SMNVEV (reference sequence). CDR3 nucleotide sequence: TGTGCCAGCAGAGGGAGGGGAGAGACCCAGTACTTC. It codes for CASRGRGETQYF.

This clonotype was observed a handful of times. The rearrangement links TRBV12-3 or TRBV12-4 to TRBJ1-4; the D gene is possibly TRBD1 (6 bases). V shed 5 bases and J shed 8 bases, with 30 bases lying between them. CDR3 size: 19 residues. In DNA, the CDR3 is TGTGCCAGCAGTAGCCGGGCAGGGGAGTCGTGGGGCGGAAGGGAAAAACTGTTTTTT. Translating gives CASSSRAGESWGGREKLFF.

This chain uses TRBV30 with TRBJ2-5; D is unresolved. The germline CDR1 and CDR2 sequences are GTSNPN and SVGIG (reference sequence). This CDR3 has 12 amino acids. V was cut by 5 bases and J by 2 bases, with 9 bases left in between. The CDR3 sequence: CAWGERQETQYF. As DNA, the CDR3 is TGTGCCTGGGGTGAAAGACAAGAGACCCAGTACTTC.

This clonotype occurred many times. The chain carries TRBV7-2 and TRBJ2-7; 13 bases agree with TRBD2. CDR1 is SGHTA and CDR2 is FQGNSA in the germline V gene. Losses at the gene ends were 5 bases for V and 5 bases for J; bases not matched to a gene: 9. The CDR3 is 16 amino acids. As DNA, the CDR3 is TGTGCCAGCAGCCTGTGGACTAGCGGGAGTGGTCACGAGCAGTACTTC. It translates to CASSLWTSGSGHEQYF.

This clonotype was counted many times. This chain links TRBV20-1 with TRBJ2-3, with D perhaps matching TRBD1 (6 bases). Trimming shortened V by 1 base and J by 1 base, and 21 bases separated the two germline ends. CDR1 and CDR2 from the germline V gene are DFQATT and SNEGSKA (reference sequence). This CDR3 has 18 amino acids. The CDR3 protein is CSARVWQGFDGRTDTQYF. The CDR3 bases are TGCAGTGCTAGAGTCTGGCAGGGGTTCGACGGGCGCACAGATACGCAGTATTTT.

This clonotype appeared many times. The chain recombines TRBV12-3 or TRBV12-4 with TRBJ2-1; perhaps D is TRBD1 or TRBD2 (5 bases each). Trimming stripped 4 bases from V and 7 bases from J, with 20 bases between. The CDR3 has 16 residues. CDR3 in DNA: TGTGCCAGCAGTTCCTTATCCCCGGGACGAGTGAATGAGCAGTTCTTC. Encoded protein: CASSSLSPGRVNEQFF.

This clonotype has at least ten counts. This rearrangement joins TRBV27 to TRBJ2-3; D gene ambiguous. The V gene's germline CDR1 is MNHEY and CDR2 SMNVEV (reference sequence). Deletions cut 7 bases from V and 4 bases from J, with 15 bases between. CDR3 size: 14 residues. CDR3 DNA: TGTGCCAGCAATTACGGTAGCAGCGCAGATACGCAGTATTTT. Protein product: CASNYGSSADTQYF.

In its sample, this clonotype was seen many times. The V and J genes are TRBV20-1 and TRBJ2-7; 9 bases are a match to TRBD1. The J segment lost 7 bases and the V segment lost 3 bases, leaving 7 bases of the junction unmatched. Germline CDR1 DFQATT, CDR2 SNEGSKA (reference sequence). The CDR3 runs to 13 residues. The DNA of the CDR3 is TGCAGTGCTAGGAAGGACAGGGGCGGGGAGCAGTACTTC. It specifies CSARKDRGGEQYF.

This clonotype has a count of ten or more. The chain employs TRBV5-1 and TRBJ1-2; no definite D call. CDR1 and CDR2 (germline): SGHRS, YFSETQ. Trimming removed 0 bases from V and 4 bases from J, with 16 bases in between. CDR3 length equals 16 residues. The CDR3 region is CASSLEAAGHLYGYTF. The CDR3 DNA reads as TGCGCCAGCAGCTTGGAAGCGGCAGGCCACCTCTATGGCTACACCTTC.

This clonotype was observed many times. V and J are TRBV7-2 and TRBJ2-7; D is unresolved. The V end was cut by 4 bases, the J end by 3 bases, with 10 bases between. The CDR3 runs 13 residues. From germline, CDR1 is SGHTA and CDR2 FQGNSA. CDR3 region: CASSSQPFYEQYF. The CDR3 coding sequence is TGTGCCAGCAGCTCACAGCCATTCTACGAGCAGTACTTC.

The chain joins TRBV12-3 or TRBV12-4 to TRBJ2-3; 9 bases are a match to TRBD2. The CDR3 length is 14 residues. The J segment lost 3 bases and the V segment lost 5 bases, leaving 3 bases of the junction unmatched. In nucleotides, the CDR3 is TGTGCCAGCAGTGTTAGCGGGAGTACAGATACGCAGTATTTT. Translating it yields CASSVSGSTDTQYF.

This clonotype was seen many times. The chain joins TRBV20-1 to TRBJ2-1; possibly TRBD1 for D (5 bases). This CDR3 spans 15 amino acids. Trimming removed 0 bases from V and 7 bases from J, with 16 bases in between. Germline V lookup: CDR1 DFQATT, CDR2 SNEGSKA (reference sequence). The DNA for the CDR3 is TGCAGTGCTAGAGACGCCAGGGTAATCATGAATGAGCAGTTCTTC. Amino acid sequence: CSARDARVIMNEQFF.